The 23 T cell receptor beta chains given below trace back to one sample, sequenced in a study of T-cell reconstitution after alpha-beta-depleted transplantation in children. Preparation of the TCRbeta library involved a method that used unique molecular identifiers. Via MiXCR, TCRdb re-called the PCR reads, giving one row per CDR3 protein. Altogether 200,000 or so distinct CDR3 sequences are present, roughly 6% being singletons, with the ten largest covering around 4.4%. The sequencing used PBMCs, collected before TCRalphabeta/CD19-depleted stem cell transplant. Receptors originate from a girl under two years old with combined immunodeficiency, due to receive a stem cell transplant.

This clonotype was found many times. This chain uses TRBV24-1 with TRBJ2-3; D possibly corresponds to TRBD2 (7 bases). This CDR3 contains 17 residues. V lost 0 bases and J 0 bases, leaving 12 bases between the germline ends. CDR1 is KGHDR and CDR2 is SFDVKD in the germline V gene. The CDR3 here is CATSDLRGGTSTDTQYF. As DNA, the CDR3 is TGTGCCACCAGTGATTTGAGGGGGGGAACTAGCACAGATACGCAGTATTTT.

In this sample, this clonotype turned up many times. The chain joins TRBV3-1 to TRBJ2-1; unclear D gene. Germline CDR1 reads LGHDT; CDR2 reads YNNKEL (reference sequence). V dropped 5 bases and J dropped 6 bases, with 5 bases sitting between them. CDR3 length: 11 amino acids. The CDR3 bases are TGTGCCAGCAGCATTCGCAATGAGCAGTTCTTC. Its protein is CASSIRNEQFF.

This clonotype was seen many times. The chain is built from TRBV9 and TRBJ2-7; 8 positions agree with TRBD2. The CDR3 totals 14 residues. V lost 1 base to trimming and J lost 4 bases; unmatched junction nucleotides: 4. Germline lookup yields CDR1 SGDLS and CDR2 YYNGEE. The CDR3: CASSVLAGSYEQYF. CDR3 coding DNA: TGTGCCAGCAGCGTATTAGCGGGAAGTTACGAGCAGTACTTC.

This clonotype was observed a few times. One junction end disagrees with the germline gene, perhaps due to a read error. V gene TRBV7-9 combines with J gene TRBJ1-1, with D unresolved. The CDR3 covers 12 residues. Germline V lookup: CDR1 SEHNR, CDR2 FQNEAQ (reference sequence). The CDR3 loop reads CASTGRNTEAFF. CDR3 nucleotides: TGTGCGAGCACCGGGCGCAACACTGAAGCTTTCTTT.

This clonotype appeared many times. The genes are TRBV5-1 and TRBJ1-1, with no clear D. CDR3 length: 14 amino acids. Trimming removed 0 bases from V and 6 bases from J, with 12 bases in between. Germline CDR1 and CDR2: SGHRS and YFSETQ. CDR3 loop: CASSLEQTLSEAFF. The DNA for the CDR3 is TGCGCCAGCAGCTTGGAACAGACCCTCTCTGAAGCTTTCTTT.

This clonotype was recorded many times. The CDR3 is CASSFWTSGTPGYEQYF. The CDR3 DNA is TGTGCCAGCAGTTTCTGGACTAGCGGGACACCCGGGTACGAGCAGTACTTC. The chain couples TRBV12-3 or TRBV12-4 to TRBJ2-7; TRBD2 agrees at 12 bases. With 3 bases clipped from V and 4 bases from J, the junction kept 10 bases outside the gene matches. CDR3 length: 17 residues.

The sample holds a few counts of this clonotype. The chain couples TRBV12-3 or TRBV12-4 to TRBJ1-1; D call uncertain. Trimming took off 1 base at V and 8 bases at J, with 8 bases between the two ends. The CDR3 runs to 12 residues. The CDR3 loop reads CASSLVTREAFF. The DNA of the CDR3 is TGTGCCAGCAGTTTAGTCACGAGGGAAGCTTTCTTT.

The table lists this clonotype with many counts. This rearrangement joins TRBV29-1 to TRBJ2-1; 8 bases fit TRBD2. The CDR3 has 13 residues. Germline values: CDR1 SQVTM, CDR2 ANQGSEA. V was clipped by 5 bases and J by 5 bases; unmatched bases: 5. The DNA of the CDR3 is TGCAGCGTTCAGCGGGAGTGGAACAATGAGCAGTTCTTC. As protein: CSVQREWNNEQFF.

This clonotype was counted between two and nine times. CDR3: CASSLIGDEQFF. The CDR3 nucleotides read TGTGCCAGCAGCTTAATAGGAGATGAGCAGTTCTTC. The rearrangement joins TRBV7-3 to TRBJ2-1; no clear D gene. Trimming pared 1 base from V and 8 bases from J, leaving 6 bases between. The CDR3 sequence is 12 residues long. Germline V gene data show CDR1 as SGHTA and CDR2 as FQGTGA.

This clonotype was found many times. One end of the junction does not line up with germline, which may come from a read error. The chain links TRBV12-3 or TRBV12-4 to TRBJ2-1; 8 nucleotides agree with TRBD2. This CDR3 comprises 13 residues. The CDR3 sequence is CASSLPGLAGSIF. CDR3 DNA: TGTGCCAGCAGTTTACCTGGACTAGCCGGTTCTATCTTC.

This clonotype was picked up many times. This chain links TRBV5-1 with TRBJ2-2; TRBD2 is a possible D gene (5 bases). Trimming removed 1 base from V and 6 bases from J, with 16 bases in between. The CDR3 sequence is 16 residues long. The germline gives CDR1 SGHRS, CDR2 YFSETQ. The CDR3 loop reads CASSLKIASMAGELFF. For the CDR3, the DNA is TGCGCCAGCAGCTTGAAGATTGCTAGCATGGCCGGGGAGCTGTTTTTT.

This clonotype has at least ten counts. The chain combines TRBV20-1 with TRBJ2-5, with TRBD2 matching over 10 bases. Germline V lookup: CDR1 DFQATT, CDR2 SNEGSKA (reference sequence). J was trimmed by 4 bases and V by 3 bases; bases with no gene match: 5. The CDR3 extends over 14 amino acids. The CDR3 reads CSASRLAGVETQYF. DNA for the CDR3: TGCAGTGCTAGCCGGCTAGCGGGAGTAGAGACCCAGTACTTC.

This clonotype was observed many times. This chain links TRBV4-2 with TRBJ2-1, with 14 nucleotides matching TRBD2. V was pared by 5 bases and J by 1 base, with 13 bases of the junction left unmatched. Germline-derived CDR1 and CDR2 are LGHNA and YNFKEQ. The CDR3 is 20 amino acids. The DNA of the CDR3 is TGTGCCAGCAGCGCTCACCGGGGACTAGCGGGGGTTACGTCCTACAATGAGCAGTTCTTC. Encoded protein: CASSAHRGLAGVTSYNEQFF.

In this sample, this clonotype turned up many times. V and J are TRBV7-6 and TRBJ1-4, with TRBD1 as a possible D gene (5 bases). This CDR3 is 15 amino acids long. Per germline, CDR1 SGHVS and CDR2 FNYEAQ. Trimming pared 4 bases from V and 3 bases from J, leaving 12 bases between. This chain's CDR3 is CASSSYRLSNEKLFF. The CDR3 DNA follows: TGTGCCAGCAGCTCCTACAGGCTATCTAATGAAAAACTGTTTTTT.

This clonotype showed up many times. The rearrangement links TRBV7-3 to TRBJ2-2; D uncertain. The CDR3 has 15 residues. V was clipped by 3 bases and J by 4 bases, with 12 bases between them. Germline CDR1 SGHTA, CDR2 FQGTGA. The CDR3 sequence is CASSFGPDTTGELFF. CDR3 DNA: TGTGCCAGCAGCTTTGGTCCGGATACCACCGGGGAGCTGTTTTTT.

In this sample, this clonotype turned up many times. CDR3 coding DNA: TGTGCCAGCAGCTTAACAGGGGGCTACGAGCAGTACTTC. Amino acids: CASSLTGGYEQYF. The V and J genes are TRBV7-2 and TRBJ2-7; TRBD1 agrees at 8 bases. This CDR3 has 13 residues. Germline CDR1 is SGHTA and CDR2 is FQGNSA. The trim removed 2 bases at V and 3 bases at J, leaving 0 bases unmatched.

The table lists this clonotype with many counts. The chain carries TRBV6-5 and TRBJ1-2; 7 bases match TRBD1. The germline gives CDR1 MNHEY, CDR2 SVGAGI. The CDR3 spans 15 residues. Trimming took 4 bases from V and 6 from J; bases not matched to a gene: 11. The CDR3 protein is CASSSTTGTDHGYTF. In nucleotides, the CDR3 is TGTGCCAGCAGTTCGACAACCGGGACAGATCATGGCTACACCTTC.

This clonotype has at least ten counts. CDR3 nucleotide sequence: TGCAGTGCTAGAGAGGGCACCGGTCAAGAGACCCAGTACTTC. Translating gives CSAREGTGQETQYF. The rearrangement uses TRBV20-1 and TRBJ2-5; D remains ambiguous. The length of the CDR3 is 14 residues. The ends were cut back, 0 bases at V and 2 bases at J, with 10 bases in the middle. Germline CDR1 DFQATT, CDR2 SNEGSKA (reference sequence).

This clonotype was counted many times. The chain has TRBV29-1 and TRBJ2-5; TRBD2 matches at 10 bases. Germline V gene sequence: CDR1 SQVTM, CDR2 ANQGSEA. The CDR3 length is 14 residues. V lost 0 bases and J lost 4; bases outside the gene matches: 2. CDR3 nucleotide sequence: TGCAGCGTTGAAGAGCTAGCGGGGGTAGAGACCCAGTACTTC. It is translated as CSVEELAGVETQYF.

This rearrangement joins TRBV29-1 to TRBJ1-3; maybe TRBD1 (6 bases). The CDR3 runs 17 residues. Deletions cut 4 bases from V and 0 bases from J, with 19 bases between. The germline V gene has CDR1 SQVTM and CDR2 ANQGSEA. The CDR3 coding sequence is TGCAGCGTTGCGGGGGGGCCCATACGATCCTCTGGAAACACCATATATTTT. The encoded protein is CSVAGGPIRSSGNTIYF.

There are many counts of this clonotype. The chain has TRBV29-1 and TRBJ1-2; TRBD1 is a possible D gene (5 bases). Trimming removed 3 bases at V and 3 bases at J, with 14 bases between. The CDR3 has 14 amino acids. Germline V lookup: CDR1 SQVTM, CDR2 ANQGSEA. The CDR3 DNA sequence: TGCAGCGTTGAGGGGGACCTCGGCGACTATGGCTACACCTTC. It translates to CSVEGDLGDYGYTF.

This clonotype occurred many times. This chain connects TRBV5-1 to TRBJ2-1, with 7 nucleotides matching TRBD2. Germline CDR1 and CDR2: SGHRS and YFSETQ. There are 19 residues in the CDR3. Losses at the gene ends were 4 bases for V and 5 bases for J; bases not matched to a gene: 21. The CDR3 nucleotides read TGCGCCAGCAGCCAGCACCTGGACCTTTCCTATCGGGGGGACAATGAGCAGTTCTTC. This sequence encodes CASSQHLDLSYRGDNEQFF.

Ten or more counts support this clonotype. Here the CDR3 reads CSARVLPKTYEQYF. CDR3 bases: TGCAGTGCTAGAGTACTACCAAAGACCTACGAGCAGTACTTC. This chain uses TRBV20-1 with TRBJ2-7; no definite D call. Between the trimmed V and J ends, which lost 1 base and 2 bases, there was a span of 12 bases. Germline CDR1 reads DFQATT; CDR2 reads SNEGSKA (reference sequence). The CDR3 totals 14 residues.